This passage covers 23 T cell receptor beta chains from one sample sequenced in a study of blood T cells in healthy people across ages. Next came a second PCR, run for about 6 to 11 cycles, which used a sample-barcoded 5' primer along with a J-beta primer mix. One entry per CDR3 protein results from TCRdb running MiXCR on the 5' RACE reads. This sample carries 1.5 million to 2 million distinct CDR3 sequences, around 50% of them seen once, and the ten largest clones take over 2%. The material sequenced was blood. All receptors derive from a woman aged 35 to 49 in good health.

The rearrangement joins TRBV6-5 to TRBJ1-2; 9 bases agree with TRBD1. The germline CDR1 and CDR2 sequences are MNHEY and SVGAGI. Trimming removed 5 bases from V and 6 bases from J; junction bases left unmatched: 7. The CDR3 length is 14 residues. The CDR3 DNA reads TGTGCCAGCAGTGACGGCGGACAGGGGAATGGCTACACCTTC. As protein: CASSDGGQGNGYTF.

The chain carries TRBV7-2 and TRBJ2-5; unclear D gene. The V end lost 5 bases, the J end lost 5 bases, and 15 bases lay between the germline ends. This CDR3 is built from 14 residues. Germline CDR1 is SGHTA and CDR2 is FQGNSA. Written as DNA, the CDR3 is TGTGCCAGCAGCATCTATAGTGGGCGGGAGACCCAGTACTTC. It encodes CASSIYSGRETQYF.

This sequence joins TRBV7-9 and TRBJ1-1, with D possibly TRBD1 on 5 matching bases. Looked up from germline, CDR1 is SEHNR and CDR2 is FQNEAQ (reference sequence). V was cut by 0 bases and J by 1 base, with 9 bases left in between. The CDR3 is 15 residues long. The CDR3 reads CASSLAQGRNTEAFF. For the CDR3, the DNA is TGTGCCAGCAGCTTAGCGCAGGGAAGGAACACTGAAGCTTTCTTT.

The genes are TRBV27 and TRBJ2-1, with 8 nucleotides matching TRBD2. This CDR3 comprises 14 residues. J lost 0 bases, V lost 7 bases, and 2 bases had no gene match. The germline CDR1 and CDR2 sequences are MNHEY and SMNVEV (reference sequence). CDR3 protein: CASKAGVSYNEQFF. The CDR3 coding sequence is TGTGCCAGCAAAGCGGGGGTCTCCTACAATGAGCAGTTCTTC.

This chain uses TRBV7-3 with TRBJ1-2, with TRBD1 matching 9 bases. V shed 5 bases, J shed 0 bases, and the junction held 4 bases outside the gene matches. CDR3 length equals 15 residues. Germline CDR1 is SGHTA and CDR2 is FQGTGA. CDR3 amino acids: CASSMDRGPNYGYTF. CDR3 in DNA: TGTGCCAGCAGCATGGACAGGGGACCTAACTATGGCTACACCTTC.

CDR3 sequence: CSTENRLRASDEQFF. The CDR3 nucleotides are TGCAGTACCGAGAATAGGTTAAGGGCTTCTGATGAGCAGTTCTTC. The gene calls are TRBV20-1 and TRBJ2-1, with D unclear. Germline CDR1 reads DFQATT; CDR2 reads SNEGSKA (reference sequence). V was shortened by 8 bases and J by 8 bases, with 25 bases between the two germline ends. The CDR3 is 15 residues long.

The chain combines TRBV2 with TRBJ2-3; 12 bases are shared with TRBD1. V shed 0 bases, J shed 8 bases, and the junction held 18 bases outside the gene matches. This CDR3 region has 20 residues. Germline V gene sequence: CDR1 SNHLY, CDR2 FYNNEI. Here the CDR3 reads CASSEARDRGPKRGSSTQYF. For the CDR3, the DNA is TGTGCCAGCAGTGAAGCGAGGGACAGGGGGCCTAAGCGGGGGAGTAGTACGCAGTATTTT.

CDR3 region: CASSLKTGEAYGYTF. The CDR3 DNA reads TGTGCCAGCTCACTGAAAACAGGGGAGGCCTATGGCTACACCTTC. The V call is TRBV18, the J call TRBJ1-2, with 7 bases fitting TRBD1. This CDR3 has 15 residues. CDR1 KGHSH and CDR2 LQKENI come from the germline V gene. Germline trimming cut 4 bases from V and 4 bases from J; bases unmatched to any gene: 9. The whole variable domain, filled in from reference TRBV18 and TRBJ1-2, reads NAGVMQNPRHLVRRRGQEARLRCSPMKGHSHVYWYRQLPEEGLKFMVYLQKENIIDESGMPKERFSAEFPKEGPSILRIQQVVRGDSAAYFCASSLKTGEAYGYTFGSGTRLTVV.

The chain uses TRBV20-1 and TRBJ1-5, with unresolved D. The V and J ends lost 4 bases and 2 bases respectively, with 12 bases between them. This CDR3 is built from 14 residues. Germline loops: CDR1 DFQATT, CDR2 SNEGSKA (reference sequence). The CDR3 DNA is TGCAGTGCTACTTTTGAGGTCGGCAATCAGCCCCAGCATTTT. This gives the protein CSATFEVGNQPQHF.

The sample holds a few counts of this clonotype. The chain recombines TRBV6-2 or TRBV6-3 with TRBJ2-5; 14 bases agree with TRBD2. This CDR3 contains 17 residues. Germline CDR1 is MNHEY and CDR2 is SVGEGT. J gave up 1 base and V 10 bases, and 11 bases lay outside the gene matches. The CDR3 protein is CATTDGTSGGLQETQYF. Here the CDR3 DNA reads TGTGCCACCACCGATGGGACTAGCGGGGGACTCCAAGAGACCCAGTACTTC.

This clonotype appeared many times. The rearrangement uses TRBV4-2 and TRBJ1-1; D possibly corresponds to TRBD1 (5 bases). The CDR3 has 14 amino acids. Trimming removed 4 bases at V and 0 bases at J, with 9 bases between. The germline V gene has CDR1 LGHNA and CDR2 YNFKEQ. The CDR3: CASSPGTVNTEAFF. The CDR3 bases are TGTGCCAGCAGCCCCGGGACGGTGAACACTGAAGCTTTCTTT.

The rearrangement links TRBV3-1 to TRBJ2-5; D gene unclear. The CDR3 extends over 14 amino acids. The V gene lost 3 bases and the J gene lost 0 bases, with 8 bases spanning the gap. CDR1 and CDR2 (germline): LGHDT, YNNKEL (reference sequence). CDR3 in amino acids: CASSHYGYQETQYF. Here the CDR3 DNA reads TGTGCCAGCAGCCACTACGGCTACCAAGAGACCCAGTACTTC.

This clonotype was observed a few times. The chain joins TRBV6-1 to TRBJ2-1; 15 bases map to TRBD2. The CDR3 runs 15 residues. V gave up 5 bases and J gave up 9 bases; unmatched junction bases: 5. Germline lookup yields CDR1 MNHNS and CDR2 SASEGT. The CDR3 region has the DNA TGTGCCAGCAGTTCGGGACTAGCGGGGGGACCTGAGCAGTTCTTC. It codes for CASSSGLAGGPEQFF.

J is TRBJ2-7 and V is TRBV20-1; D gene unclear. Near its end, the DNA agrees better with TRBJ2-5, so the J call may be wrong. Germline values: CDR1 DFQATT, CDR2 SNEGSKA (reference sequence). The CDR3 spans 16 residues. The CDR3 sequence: CSADPQRLNPLGTQYF. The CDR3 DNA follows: TGCAGTGCTGATCCCCAAAGATTAAACCCACTGGGGACCCAGTACTTC.

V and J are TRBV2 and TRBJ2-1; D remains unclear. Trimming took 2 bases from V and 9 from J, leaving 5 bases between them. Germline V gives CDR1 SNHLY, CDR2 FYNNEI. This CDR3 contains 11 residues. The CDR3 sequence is CASSEWREQFF. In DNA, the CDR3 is TGTGCCAGCAGTGAATGGCGTGAGCAGTTCTTC.

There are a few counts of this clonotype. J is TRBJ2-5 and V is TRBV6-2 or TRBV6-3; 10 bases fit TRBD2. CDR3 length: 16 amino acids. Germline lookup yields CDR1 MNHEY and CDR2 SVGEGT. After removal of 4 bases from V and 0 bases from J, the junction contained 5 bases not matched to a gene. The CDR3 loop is CASSLPGLANQETQYF. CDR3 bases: TGTGCCAGCAGTTTACCGGGACTAGCGAACCAAGAGACCCAGTACTTC.

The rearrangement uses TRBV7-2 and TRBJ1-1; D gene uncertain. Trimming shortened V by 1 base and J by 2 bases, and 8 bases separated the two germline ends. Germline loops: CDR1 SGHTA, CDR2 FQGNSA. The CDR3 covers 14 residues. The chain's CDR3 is CASSLVSFNTEAFF. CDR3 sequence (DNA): TGTGCCAGCAGCTTAGTCAGCTTTAACACTGAAGCTTTCTTT.

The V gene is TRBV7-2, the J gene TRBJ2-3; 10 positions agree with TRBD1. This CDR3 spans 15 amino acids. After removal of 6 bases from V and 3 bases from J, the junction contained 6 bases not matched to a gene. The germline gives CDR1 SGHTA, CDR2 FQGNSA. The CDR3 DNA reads TGTGCCAGCAGTCACGGGACAGGGGTGACAGATACGCAGTATTTT. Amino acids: CASSHGTGVTDTQYF.

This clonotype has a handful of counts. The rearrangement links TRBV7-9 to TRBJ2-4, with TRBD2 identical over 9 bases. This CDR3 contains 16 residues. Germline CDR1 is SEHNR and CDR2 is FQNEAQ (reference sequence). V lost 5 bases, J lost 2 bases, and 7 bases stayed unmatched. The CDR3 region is CASSEGTSQTKNIQYF. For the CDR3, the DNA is TGTGCCAGCAGCGAGGGGACTAGCCAAACCAAAAACATTCAGTACTTC.

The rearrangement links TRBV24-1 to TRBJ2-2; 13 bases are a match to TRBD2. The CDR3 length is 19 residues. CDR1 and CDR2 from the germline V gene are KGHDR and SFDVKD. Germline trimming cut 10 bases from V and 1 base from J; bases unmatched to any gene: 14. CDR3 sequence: CATGTSGAAALLNTGELFF. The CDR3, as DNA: TGTGCCACGGGGACTAGCGGGGCTGCAGCACTACTGAACACCGGGGAGCTGTTTTTT.

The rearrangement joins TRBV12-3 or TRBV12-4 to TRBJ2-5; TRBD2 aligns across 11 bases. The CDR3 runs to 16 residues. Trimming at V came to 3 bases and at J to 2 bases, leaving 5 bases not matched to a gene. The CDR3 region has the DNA TGTGCCAGCAGTTTCGGATCTAGCGGGGGGCAAGAGACCCAGTACTTC. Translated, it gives CASSFGSSGGQETQYF.

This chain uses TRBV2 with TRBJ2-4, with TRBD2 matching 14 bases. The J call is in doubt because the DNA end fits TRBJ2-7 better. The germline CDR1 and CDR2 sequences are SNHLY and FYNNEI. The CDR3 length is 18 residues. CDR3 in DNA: TGTGCCAGCAGTATGCCGACTAGCGGGAGGGGCCGGGTCAACGAGCAGTACTTC. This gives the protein CASSMPTSGRGRVNEQYF.

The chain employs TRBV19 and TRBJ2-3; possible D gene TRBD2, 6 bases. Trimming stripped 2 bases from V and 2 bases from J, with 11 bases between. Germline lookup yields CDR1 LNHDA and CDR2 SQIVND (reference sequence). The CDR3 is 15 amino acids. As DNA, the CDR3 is TGTGCCAGTAGTATATGGACTACTTCCACAGATACGCAGTATTTT. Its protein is CASSIWTTSTDTQYF.